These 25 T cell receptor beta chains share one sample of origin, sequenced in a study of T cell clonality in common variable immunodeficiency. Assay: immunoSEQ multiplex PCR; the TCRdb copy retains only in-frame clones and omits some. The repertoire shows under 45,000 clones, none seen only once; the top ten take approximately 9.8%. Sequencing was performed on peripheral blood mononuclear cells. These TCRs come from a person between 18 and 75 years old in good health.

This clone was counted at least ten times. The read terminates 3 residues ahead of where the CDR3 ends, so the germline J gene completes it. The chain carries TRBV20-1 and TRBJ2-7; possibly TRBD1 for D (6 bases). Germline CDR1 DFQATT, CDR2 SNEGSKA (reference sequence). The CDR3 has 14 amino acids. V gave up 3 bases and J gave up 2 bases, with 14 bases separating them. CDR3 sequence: CSASRGALTYEQYF. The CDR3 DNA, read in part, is TGCAGTGCTAGCAGGGGCGCTCTTACCTACGAG.

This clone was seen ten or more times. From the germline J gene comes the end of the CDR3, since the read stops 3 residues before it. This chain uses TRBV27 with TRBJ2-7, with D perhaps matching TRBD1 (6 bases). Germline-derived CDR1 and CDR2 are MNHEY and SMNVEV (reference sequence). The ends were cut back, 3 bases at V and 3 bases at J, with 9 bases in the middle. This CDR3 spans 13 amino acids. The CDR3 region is CASSFVGGYEQYF. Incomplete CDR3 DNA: TGTGCCAGCAGTTTTGTAGGGGGCTACGAG.

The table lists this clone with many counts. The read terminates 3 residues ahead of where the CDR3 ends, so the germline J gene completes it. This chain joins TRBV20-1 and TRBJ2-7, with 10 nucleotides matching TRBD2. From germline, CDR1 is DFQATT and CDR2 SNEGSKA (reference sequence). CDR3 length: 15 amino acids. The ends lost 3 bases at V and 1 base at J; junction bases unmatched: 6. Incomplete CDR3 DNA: TGCAGTGCTAGGAGGTCTAGCGGGGGATCCTACGAG. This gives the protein CSARRSSGGSYE. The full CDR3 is CSARRSSGGSYEQYF.

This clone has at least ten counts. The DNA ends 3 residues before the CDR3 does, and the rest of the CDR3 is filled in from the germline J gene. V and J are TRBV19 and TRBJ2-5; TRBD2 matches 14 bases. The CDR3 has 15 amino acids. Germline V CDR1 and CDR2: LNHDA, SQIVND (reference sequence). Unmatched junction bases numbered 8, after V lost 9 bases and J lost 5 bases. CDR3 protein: CASSGTSGREETQYF. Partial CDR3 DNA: TGTGCCAGCAGCGGGACTAGCGGGAGAGAGGAGACC.

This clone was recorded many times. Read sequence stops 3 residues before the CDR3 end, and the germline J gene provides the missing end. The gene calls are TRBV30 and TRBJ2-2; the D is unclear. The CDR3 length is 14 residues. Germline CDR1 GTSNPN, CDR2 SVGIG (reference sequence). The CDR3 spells CAWNLDTFNEKLFF. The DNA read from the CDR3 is TGTGCCTGGAACCTCGACACTTTTAATGAAAAG.

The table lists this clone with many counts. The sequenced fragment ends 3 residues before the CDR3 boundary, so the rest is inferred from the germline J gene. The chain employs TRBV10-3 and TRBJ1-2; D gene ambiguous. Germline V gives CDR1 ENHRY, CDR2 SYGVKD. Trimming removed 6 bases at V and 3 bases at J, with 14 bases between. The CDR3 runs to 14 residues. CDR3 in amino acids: CAISEGTQYYGYTF. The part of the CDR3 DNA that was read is TGTGCCATCAGCGAGGGTACCCAGTACTATGGC.

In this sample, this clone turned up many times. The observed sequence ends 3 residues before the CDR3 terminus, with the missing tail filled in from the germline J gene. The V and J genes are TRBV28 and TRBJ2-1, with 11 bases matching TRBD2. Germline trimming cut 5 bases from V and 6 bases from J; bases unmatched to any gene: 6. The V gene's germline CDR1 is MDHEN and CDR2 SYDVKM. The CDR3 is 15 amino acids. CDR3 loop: CASSVTSGSFNEQFF. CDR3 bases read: TGTGCCAGCAGTGTCACTAGCGGGAGTTTCAATGAG.

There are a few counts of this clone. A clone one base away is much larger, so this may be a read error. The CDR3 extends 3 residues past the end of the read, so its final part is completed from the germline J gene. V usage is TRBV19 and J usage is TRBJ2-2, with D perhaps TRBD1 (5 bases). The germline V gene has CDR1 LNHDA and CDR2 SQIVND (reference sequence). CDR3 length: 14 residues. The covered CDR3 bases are TGTGCCAGTGACCCAGGGCCTGGGGCCAACGTG. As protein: CASDPGPGANV. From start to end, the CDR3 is CASDPGPGANVLFF.

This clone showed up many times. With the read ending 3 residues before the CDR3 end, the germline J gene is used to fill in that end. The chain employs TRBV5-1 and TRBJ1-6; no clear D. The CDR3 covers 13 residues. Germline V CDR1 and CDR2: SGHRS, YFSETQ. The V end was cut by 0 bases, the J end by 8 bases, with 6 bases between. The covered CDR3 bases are TGCGCCAGCAGCTTGGACGGGGATTCACCC. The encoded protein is CASSLDGDSP. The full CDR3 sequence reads CASSLDGDSPLHF.

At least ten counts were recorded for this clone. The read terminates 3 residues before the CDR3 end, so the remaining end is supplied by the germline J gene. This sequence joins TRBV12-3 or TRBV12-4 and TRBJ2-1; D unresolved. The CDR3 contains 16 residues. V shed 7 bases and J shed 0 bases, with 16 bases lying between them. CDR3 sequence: CASTPGDMSSYNEQFF. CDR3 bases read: TGTGCCAGCACCCCCGGAGACATGAGCTCCTACAATGAG.

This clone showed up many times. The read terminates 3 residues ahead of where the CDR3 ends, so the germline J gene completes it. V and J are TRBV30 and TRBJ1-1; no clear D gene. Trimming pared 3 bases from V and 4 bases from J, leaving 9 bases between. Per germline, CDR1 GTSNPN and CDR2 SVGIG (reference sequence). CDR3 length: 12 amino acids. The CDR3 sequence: CAWSRQSTEAFF. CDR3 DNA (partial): TGTGCCTGGAGCCGCCAGTCCACTGAA.

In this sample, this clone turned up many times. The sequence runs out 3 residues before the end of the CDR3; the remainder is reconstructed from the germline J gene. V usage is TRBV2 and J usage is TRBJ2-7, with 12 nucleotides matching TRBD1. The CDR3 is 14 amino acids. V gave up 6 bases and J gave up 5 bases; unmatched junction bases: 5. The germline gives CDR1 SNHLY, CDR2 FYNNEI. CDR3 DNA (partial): TGTGCCAGCAGGACAGGGACAGGGGGCCACGAG. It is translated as CASRTGTGGHE. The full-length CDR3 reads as CASRTGTGGHEQYF.

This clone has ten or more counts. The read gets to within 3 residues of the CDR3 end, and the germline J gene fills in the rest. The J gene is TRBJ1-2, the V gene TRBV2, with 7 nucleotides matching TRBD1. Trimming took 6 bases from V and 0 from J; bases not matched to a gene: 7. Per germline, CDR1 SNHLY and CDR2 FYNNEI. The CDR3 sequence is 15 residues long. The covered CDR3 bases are TGTGCCAGCAGAGTAGGGGACAGCGCTAACTATGGC. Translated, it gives CASRVGDSANYG. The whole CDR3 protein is CASRVGDSANYGYTF.

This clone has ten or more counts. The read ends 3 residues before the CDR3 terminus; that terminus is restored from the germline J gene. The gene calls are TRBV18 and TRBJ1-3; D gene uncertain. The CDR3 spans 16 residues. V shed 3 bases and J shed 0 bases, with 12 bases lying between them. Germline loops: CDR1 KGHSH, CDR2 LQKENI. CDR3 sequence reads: CASSPGLESSGNTIYF. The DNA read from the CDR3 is TGTGCCAGCTCACCCGGTTTAGAAAGCTCTGGAAACACC.

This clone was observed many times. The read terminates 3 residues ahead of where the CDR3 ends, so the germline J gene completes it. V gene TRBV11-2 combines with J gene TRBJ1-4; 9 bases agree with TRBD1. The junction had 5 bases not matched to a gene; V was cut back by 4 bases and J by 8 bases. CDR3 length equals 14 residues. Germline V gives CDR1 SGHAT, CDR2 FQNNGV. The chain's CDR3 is CASSSGQGDEKLFF. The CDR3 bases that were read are TGTGCCAGCAGCTCGGGACAGGGTGACGAAAAA. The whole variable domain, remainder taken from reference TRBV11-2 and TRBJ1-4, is EAGVAQSPRYKIIEKRQSVAFWCNPISGHATLYWYQQILGQGPKLLIQFQNNGVVDDSQLPKDRFSAERLKGVDSTLKIQPAKLEDSAVYLCASSSGQGDEKLFFGSGTQLSVL.

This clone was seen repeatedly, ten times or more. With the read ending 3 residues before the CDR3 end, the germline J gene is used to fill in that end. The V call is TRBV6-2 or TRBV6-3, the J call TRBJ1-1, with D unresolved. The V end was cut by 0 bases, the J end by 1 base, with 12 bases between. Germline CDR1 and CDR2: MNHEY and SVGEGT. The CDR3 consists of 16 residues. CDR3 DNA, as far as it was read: TGTGCCAGCAGTTACTCGATAGATGGTAAGAACACTGAA. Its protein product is CASSYSIDGKNTE. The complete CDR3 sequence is CASSYSIDGKNTEAFF.

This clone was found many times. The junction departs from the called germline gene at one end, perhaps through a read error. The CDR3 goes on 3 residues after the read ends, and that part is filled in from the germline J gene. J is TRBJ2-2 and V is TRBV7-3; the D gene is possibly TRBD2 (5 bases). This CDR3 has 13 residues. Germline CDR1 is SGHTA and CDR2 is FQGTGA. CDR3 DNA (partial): TGCGGTAGACTACCAATGAACACCGGGGAG. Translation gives CGRLPMNTGE. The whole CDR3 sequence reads CGRLPMNTGELFF.

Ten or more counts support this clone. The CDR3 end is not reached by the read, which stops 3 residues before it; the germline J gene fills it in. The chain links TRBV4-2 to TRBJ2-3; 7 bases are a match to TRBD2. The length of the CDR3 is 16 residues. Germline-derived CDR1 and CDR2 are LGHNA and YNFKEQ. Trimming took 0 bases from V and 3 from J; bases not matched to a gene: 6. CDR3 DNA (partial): TGTGCCAGCAGCCAAGAACCGGGGGGAATAACAGATACG. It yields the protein CASSQEPGGITDT. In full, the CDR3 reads CASSQEPGGITDTQYF.

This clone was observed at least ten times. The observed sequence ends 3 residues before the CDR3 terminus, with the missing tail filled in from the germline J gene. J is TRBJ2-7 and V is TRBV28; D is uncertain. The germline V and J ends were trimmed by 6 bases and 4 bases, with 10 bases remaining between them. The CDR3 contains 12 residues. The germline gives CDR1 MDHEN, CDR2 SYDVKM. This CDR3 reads CASSLRQYEQYF. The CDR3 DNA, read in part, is TGTGCCAGCAGCTTAAGGCAGTACGAG.

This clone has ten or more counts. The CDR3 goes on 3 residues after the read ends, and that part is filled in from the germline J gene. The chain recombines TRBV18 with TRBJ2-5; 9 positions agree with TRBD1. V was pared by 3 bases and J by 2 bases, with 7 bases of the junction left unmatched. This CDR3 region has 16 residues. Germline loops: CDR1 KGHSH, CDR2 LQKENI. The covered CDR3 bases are TGTGCCAGCTCACCCCCGACAGGGGGGCGTCAAGAGACC. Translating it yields CASSPPTGGRQET. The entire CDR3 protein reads CASSPPTGGRQETQYF. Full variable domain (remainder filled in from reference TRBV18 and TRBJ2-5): NAGVMQNPRHLVRRRGQEARLRCSPMKGHSHVYWYRQLPEEGLKFMVYLQKENIIDESGMPKERFSAEFPKEGPSILRIQQVVRGDSAAYFCASSPPTGGRQETQYFGPGTRLLVL.

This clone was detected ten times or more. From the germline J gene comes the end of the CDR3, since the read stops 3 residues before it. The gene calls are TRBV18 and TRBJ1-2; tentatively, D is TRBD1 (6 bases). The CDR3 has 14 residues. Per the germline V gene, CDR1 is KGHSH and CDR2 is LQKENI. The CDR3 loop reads CASSLDSTSMGYTF. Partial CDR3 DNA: TGTGCCAGCTCTCTGGACAGTACTTCTATGGGC.

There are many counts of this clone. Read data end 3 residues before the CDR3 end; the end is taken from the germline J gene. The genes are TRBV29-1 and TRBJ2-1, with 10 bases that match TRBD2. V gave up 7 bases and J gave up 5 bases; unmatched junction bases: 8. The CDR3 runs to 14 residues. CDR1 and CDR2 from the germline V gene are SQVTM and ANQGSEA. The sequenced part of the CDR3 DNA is TGCAGCGCGTCACTAGCGGGATCCCACAATGAG. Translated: CSASLAGSHNE. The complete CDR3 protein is CSASLAGSHNEQFF.

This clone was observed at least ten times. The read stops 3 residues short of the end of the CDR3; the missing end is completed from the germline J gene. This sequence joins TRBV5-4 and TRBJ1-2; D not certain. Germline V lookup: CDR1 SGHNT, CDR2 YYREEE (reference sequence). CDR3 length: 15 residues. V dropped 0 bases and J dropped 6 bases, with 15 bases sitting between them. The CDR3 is CASSLDLRALHGYTF. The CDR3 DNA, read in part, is TGTGCCAGCAGCTTGGACTTGCGGGCTCTCCATGGC.

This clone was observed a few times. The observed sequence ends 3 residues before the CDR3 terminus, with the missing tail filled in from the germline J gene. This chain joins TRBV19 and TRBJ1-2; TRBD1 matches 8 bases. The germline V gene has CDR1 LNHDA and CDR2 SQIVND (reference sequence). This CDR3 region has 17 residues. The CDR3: CASSAADRVYFTNDYTF. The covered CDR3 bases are TGTGCCAGTAGTGCCGCGGACAGGGTTTACTTTACCAATGAC.

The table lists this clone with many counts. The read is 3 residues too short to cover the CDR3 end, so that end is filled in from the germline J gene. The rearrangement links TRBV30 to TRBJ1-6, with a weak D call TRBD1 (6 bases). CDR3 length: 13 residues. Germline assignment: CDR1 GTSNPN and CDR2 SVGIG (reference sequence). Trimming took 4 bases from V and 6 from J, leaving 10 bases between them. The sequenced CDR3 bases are TGTGCCTGGACGCAGGGGCTTAATTCACCC. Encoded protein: CAWTQGLNSP. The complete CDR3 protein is CAWTQGLNSPLHF.